Sequencing of this TCR beta chain was carried out in a study of identical twins. Via MiXCR, TCRdb re-called the 5' RACE reads, giving one row per CDR3 protein. The table lists some 500,000 distinct CDR3 sequences, around an eighth of them singletons. On this clonotype itself: Its target is unknown.

General study points: Model-predicted out-of-frame TCR alpha sharing fell below observed values in monozygotic twins. Without tracking the same donors, conclusions rested on cross-sectional statistical analysis. Among out-of-frame alpha sequences shared by twins, low generation probability occurred in excess. Potential partial confounding of zero-insertion analyses by invariant MAIT and iNKT cells was noted.

J was trimmed by 6 bases and V by 3 bases; bases with no gene match: 5. CDR1 and CDR2 from the germline V gene are LNHDA and SQIVND (reference sequence). The CDR3 has 15 amino acids. These data are also associated with another study on yellow fever vaccine responses in identical twins.

The chain carries TRBV19 and TRBJ2-2, with 9 bases aligning to TRBD2. Source material: CD4+ T cells sorted from blood. The receptor comes from a woman in her late teens or twenties in good health. CDR3 nucleotides: TGTGCCAGTAGTATTAGCGGGAGCAGCCCCGGGGAGCTGTTTTTT. Protein: CASSISGSSPGELFF.